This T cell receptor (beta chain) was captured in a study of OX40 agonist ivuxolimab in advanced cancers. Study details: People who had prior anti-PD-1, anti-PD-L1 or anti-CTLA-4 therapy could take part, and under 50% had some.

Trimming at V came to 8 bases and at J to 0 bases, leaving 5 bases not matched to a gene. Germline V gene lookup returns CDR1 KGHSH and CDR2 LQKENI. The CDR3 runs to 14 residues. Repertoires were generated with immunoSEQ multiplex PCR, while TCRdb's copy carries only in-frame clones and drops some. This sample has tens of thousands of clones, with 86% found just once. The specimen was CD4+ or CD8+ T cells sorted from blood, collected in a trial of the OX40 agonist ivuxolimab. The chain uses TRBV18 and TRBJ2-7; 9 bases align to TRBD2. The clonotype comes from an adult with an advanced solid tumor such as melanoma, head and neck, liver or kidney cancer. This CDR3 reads CASTQAGGSYEQYF. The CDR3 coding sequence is TGTGCCAGCACTCAAGCGGGGGGCTCCTACGAGCAGTACTTC.